These 16 T cell receptor beta chains were all obtained from the same sample, sequenced in a study of blood T cells in healthy people across ages. Together with a sample-barcoded 5' primer, a J-beta primer mix was included in a second PCR lasting about 6 to 12 cycles. TCRdb analysed the 5' RACE reads with MiXCR anew, one entry per CDR3 protein. Of about 630,000 distinct CDR3 sequences in the sample, under 25% were seen once. The sample comprised blood. The receptors were gathered from a man between 70 and 80 years old in good health.

This clonotype has more than one count but fewer than ten. The chain links TRBV6-6 to TRBJ2-1; 8 positions agree with TRBD2. The CDR3 sequence is 16 residues long. Per germline, CDR1 MNHNY and CDR2 SVGAGI (reference sequence). Trimming removed 4 bases from V and 4 bases from J; junction bases left unmatched: 9. The DNA for the CDR3 is TGTGCCAGCAGTTGCAACCCTGCGGGGGGATACAATGAGCAGTTCTTC. Protein product: CASSCNPAGGYNEQFF.

The V gene is TRBV27, the J gene TRBJ2-1; 9 bases line up with TRBD2. The CDR3 runs 14 residues. V lost 7 bases and J lost 4; bases outside the gene matches: 5. The V gene's germline CDR1 is MNHEY and CDR2 SMNVEV (reference sequence). The CDR3 region has the DNA TGTGCCAGCAAGGTAGCGGGAGAGTACAATGAGCAGTTCTTC. This sequence encodes CASKVAGEYNEQFF.

The chain links TRBV5-1 to TRBJ2-1; 16 bases are shared with TRBD2. The ends lost 4 bases at V and 7 bases at J; junction bases unmatched: 5. The germline CDR1 and CDR2 sequences are SGHRS and YFSETQ. This CDR3 contains 16 residues. In DNA form, the CDR3 reads TGCGCCAGCAGCGGGGGACTAGCGGGAGGGCAGAATGAGCAGTTCTTC. Translated: CASSGGLAGGQNEQFF.

This clonotype occurred a few times. CDR3 nucleotides: TGCAGTGCTGCCCAACCTGGGGGGCAAGAGACCCAGTACTTC. Its translation is CSAAQPGGQETQYF. The J gene is TRBJ2-5, the V gene TRBV20-1; a weak D match, TRBD2 (6 bases). Trimming took off 5 bases at V and 2 bases at J, with 15 bases between the two ends. This CDR3 is built from 14 residues. Germline V gene data show CDR1 as DFQATT and CDR2 as SNEGSKA (reference sequence).

This clonotype occurred a few times. The genes are TRBV6-1 and TRBJ2-1; TRBD2 matches 14 bases. The CDR3 has 15 residues. CDR1 is MNHNS, CDR2 SASEGT, per germline. V gave up 4 bases and J gave up 7 bases; unmatched junction bases: 3. In DNA form, the CDR3 reads TGTGCCAGCAGTGCAGGGACTAGCGGGAGAAATGAGCAGTTCTTC. Amino acids: CASSAGTSGRNEQFF.

This clonotype was detected a few times. This chain connects TRBV6-2 or TRBV6-3 to TRBJ1-1; D perhaps matches TRBD1 (5 bases). Trimming stripped 2 bases from V and 1 base from J, with 11 bases between. This CDR3 is built from 15 residues. Germline values: CDR1 MNHEY, CDR2 SVGEGT. The CDR3 reads CASSYPSDRNTEAFF. The CDR3 nucleotides read TGTGCCAGCAGTTACCCCTCCGACAGGAACACTGAAGCTTTCTTT.

The J gene is TRBJ1-5, the V gene TRBV7-9; weak D call: TRBD1 (6 bases). With 5 bases removed from V and 0 bases from J, the gap between germline ends came to 14 bases. The CDR3 has 16 residues. Germline V gene data show CDR1 as SEHNR and CDR2 as FQNEAQ (reference sequence). The CDR3 region is CASSASGAHSNQPQHF. CDR3 in DNA: TGTGCCAGCAGCGCCTCGGGGGCACATAGCAATCAGCCCCAGCATTTT.

This chain uses TRBV28 with TRBJ2-1; D is ambiguous. The germline CDR1 and CDR2 sequences are MDHEN and SYDVKM. The V and J ends lost 2 bases and 6 bases respectively, with 5 bases between them. This CDR3 has 12 amino acids. CDR3 sequence: CASSLNFNEQFF. The CDR3 DNA follows: TGTGCCAGCAGTTTAAATTTCAATGAGCAGTTCTTC.

This clonotype was counted only a few times. V is TRBV9 and J is TRBJ2-7; tentative D call: TRBD2 (5 bases). Germline-derived CDR1 and CDR2 are SGDLS and YYNGEE. The V end lost 0 bases, the J end lost 2 bases, and 6 bases lay between the germline ends. The CDR3 consists of 13 residues. The CDR3 DNA reads as TGTGCCAGCAGCGTAGGGGAGACCTACGAGCAGTACTTC. This sequence encodes CASSVGETYEQYF.

This clonotype has just a few counts. Possible read error: a much larger clone is one base away. The V and J genes are TRBV4-2 and TRBJ2-3; a possible D gene is TRBD2 (5 bases). CDR1 is LGHNA and CDR2 is YNFKEQ in the germline V gene. The length of the CDR3 is 18 residues. This CDR3 is CASSQFRGAEPSTDTRYF. The CDR3 DNA is TGTGCCAGCAGCCAATTCCGGGGAGCGGAGCCTAGCACAGATACGCGGTATTTT.

This clonotype was detected ten times or more. V usage is TRBV4-1 and J usage is TRBJ1-2; 9 bases match TRBD1. CDR1 is MGHRA, CDR2 YSYEKL, per germline. V lost 1 base, J lost 6 bases, and 9 bases stayed unmatched. CDR3 length: 16 residues. The CDR3 is CASSQVQGQGWDGYTF. In DNA form, the CDR3 reads TGCGCCAGCAGCCAAGTTCAGGGACAGGGATGGGATGGCTACACCTTC.

This clonotype was observed a handful of times. At one of its ends the junction is not consistent with the germline gene, which may arise from a read error. The chain recombines TRBV29-1 with TRBJ1-2; D is unresolved. This CDR3 contains 13 residues. From germline, CDR1 is SQVTM and CDR2 ANQGSEA. In nucleotides, the CDR3 is TGCAGCGTCGAAGGACCTGTTAACTATGGCTACACCTTC. Its translation: CSVEGPVNYGYTF.

Only a few counts were recorded for this clonotype. The junction departs from germline at one end; a sequencing error may be responsible. This chain's CDR3 is CAGSLAGGAYNEQFF. The CDR3, as DNA: TGTGCCGGCAGCTTAGCGGGGGGCGCCTACAATGAGCAGTTCTTC. J is TRBJ2-1 and V is TRBV7-8, with 10 bases matching TRBD2. Germline assignment: CDR1 SGHVS and CDR2 FQNEAQ. There are 15 residues in the CDR3.

This clonotype has just a few counts. The chain combines TRBV7-2 with TRBJ2-7; 8 nucleotides agree with TRBD1. This CDR3 comprises 14 residues. V lost 0 bases and J lost 3; bases outside the gene matches: 1. Per germline, CDR1 SGHTA and CDR2 FQGNSA. CDR3 loop: CASSLARGLYEQYF. The CDR3 region has the DNA TGTGCCAGCAGCTTAGCCAGGGGGCTCTACGAGCAGTACTTC.

This clonotype has a handful of counts. V is TRBV9 and J is TRBJ2-5; 11 bases align to TRBD2. The last part of the DNA fits TRBJ2-1 better; the J call may be wrong. Germline CDR1 SGDLS, CDR2 YYNGEE. The CDR3 sequence is 16 residues long. CDR3 bases: TGTGCCAGCAGCGTAAGTGTAGCGGGAGGGAGCAATGAGCAGTTCTTC. This translates into CASSVSVAGGSNEQFF.

The chain couples TRBV12-3 or TRBV12-4 to TRBJ2-1, with TRBD2 matching 7 bases. The V gene end was trimmed by 4 bases and the J gene end by 8 bases; junction bases not matched to a gene: 11. The CDR3 extends over 15 amino acids. CDR3 sequence reads: CASSYRDYRGHEQFF. For the CDR3, the DNA is TGTGCCAGCAGTTACCGGGACTACCGGGGCCATGAGCAGTTCTTC.